This T cell receptor (beta chain) originates from a study of blood T cell repertoires in COVID-19. How the authors handled the data: The authors estimated nucleated cell counts from reference gene primer amplification. The method was immunoSEQ multiplex PCR; TCRdb's version includes in-frame clones alone and lacks a portion of them. V, J and clone size derive from that table, while D and trimming were established from the DNA sequence. The sample has about 220,000 clones; approximately 81% are singletons. V dropped 0 bases and J dropped 1 base, with 4 bases sitting between them. Per the germline V gene, CDR1 is KGHSY and CDR2 is FQNENV. The CDR3 is 14 amino acids.

This TCR was recovered from a woman aged 80 or over with acute or convalescent COVID-19. The specimen was peripheral blood. V is TRBV16 and J is TRBJ1-5; D is unclear. The CDR3 loop reads CASSQSGSNQPQHF. CDR3 bases: TGTGCCAGCAGCCAATCGGGCAGCAATCAGCCCCAGCATTTT.